What follows are 20 T cell receptor beta chains derived from one specimen sequenced in a study of blood T cell repertoires in COVID-19 (TCRdb year 2020). Receptors were amplified or captured by the immunoSEQ multiplex PCR assay. The table was pulled from immuneACCESS by TCRdb, which kept in-frame rearrangements only. Such tables lose some clones; where checked, under half of the loss comes from unresolved V genes, and the rest has no known cause. The sample table contains 200,000 to 250,000 clones; only one count was recorded for 85% of them. The ten most abundant clones make up 15% to 20% of the sample. The source material was PBMCs or T cells enriched from blood (not recorded which). The receptors were gathered from a man in his forties or fifties who had recovered from COVID-19.

Turning to this clone: At one end, the junction sequence differs from germline, possibly due to a read error. This chain joins TRBV30 and TRBJ2-1; tentative D call: TRBD1 (6 bases). Looked up from germline, CDR1 is GTSNPN and CDR2 is SVGIG (reference sequence). The CDR3 runs to 10 residues. The CDR3 bases are TGTGCCTGGGGGGACACGACGCCGGTCTTC. Its protein is CAWGDTTPVF.

The V gene is TRBV30, the J gene TRBJ1-5; TRBD1 agrees at 9 bases. Per the germline V gene, CDR1 is GTSNPN and CDR2 is SVGIG (reference sequence). The CDR3 runs to 17 residues. After removal of 5 bases from V and 0 bases from J, the junction contained 11 bases not matched to a gene. CDR3 sequence: CAWGRGQGTYSNQPQHF. CDR3 nucleotides: TGTGCCTGGGGACGGGGACAGGGTACCTATAGCAATCAGCCCCAGCATTTT.

This rearrangement joins TRBV5-1 to TRBJ2-1, with TRBD2 matching 8 bases. V lost 1 base and J lost 9; bases outside the gene matches: 12. From germline, CDR1 is SGHRS and CDR2 YFSETQ. The CDR3 covers 16 residues. CDR3: CASSLILASSGGEQFF. The CDR3 DNA sequence: TGCGCCAGCAGCTTGATCTTGGCTAGCAGCGGGGGTGAGCAGTTCTTC.

This clone was observed many times. V is TRBV30 and J is TRBJ1-2; TRBD1 might be the D (6 bases). From germline, CDR1 is GTSNPN and CDR2 SVGIG (reference sequence). This CDR3 spans 14 amino acids. V was clipped by 3 bases and J by 4 bases, with 15 bases between them. The CDR3 nucleotides read TGTGCCTGGAGGGAGAGGGGGTCGGGCTATGGCTACACCTTC. As protein: CAWRERGSGYGYTF. The whole variable domain, filled in from reference TRBV30 and TRBJ1-2, reads SQTIHQWPATLVQPVGSPLSLECTVEGTSNPNLYWYRQAAGRGLQLLFYSVGIGQISSEVPQNLSASRPQDRQFILSSKKLLLSDSGFYLCAWRERGSGYGYTFGSGTRLTVV.

This clone was recorded once. The chain links TRBV27 to TRBJ2-5; 9 bases fit TRBD1. CDR1 and CDR2 from the germline V gene are MNHEY and SMNVEV (reference sequence). This CDR3 region has 15 residues. The trim removed 0 bases at V and 5 bases at J, leaving 4 bases unmatched. The CDR3 coding sequence is TGTGCCAGCAGTTTATCTTCTGGGACAGGGGAGACCCAGTACTTC. Residues: CASSLSSGTGETQYF.

This chain uses TRBV7-2 with TRBJ2-5; TRBD2 matches at 15 bases. This CDR3 contains 19 residues. Germline trimming cut 6 bases from V and 4 bases from J; bases unmatched to any gene: 15. Germline V CDR1 and CDR2: SGHTA, FQGNSA. CDR3 in DNA: TGTGCCAGCAGTAGGGGGACTAGCGGGAGGCTTCAGCATACAGAGACCCAGTACTTC. Its protein product is CASSRGTSGRLQHTETQYF.

The V gene is TRBV3-1 (or the pseudogene TRBV3-2), the J gene TRBJ2-5, with TRBD2 matching over 8 bases. The CDR3 contains 16 residues. The V gene's germline CDR1 is LGHDT and CDR2 YNNKEL (reference sequence). The J segment lost 3 bases and the V segment lost 0 bases, leaving 6 bases of the junction unmatched. CDR3 residues: CASSQDPPGLEETQYF. CDR3 bases: TGTGCCAGCAGCCAAGATCCACCGGGACTAGAAGAGACCCAGTACTTC.

J is TRBJ1-2 and V is TRBV19; tentative D call: TRBD1 (6 bases). Trimming removed 6 bases from V and 1 base from J, with 12 bases in between. Germline V gives CDR1 LNHDA, CDR2 SQIVND (reference sequence). This CDR3 comprises 14 residues. In DNA form, the CDR3 reads TGTGCCAGTAGGAACAGGGAATTTAACTATGGCTACACCTTC. It is translated as CASRNREFNYGYTF.

The chain joins TRBV18 to TRBJ2-7; D ambiguous. Germline CDR1 and CDR2: KGHSH and LQKENI. This CDR3 is built from 14 residues. Trimming removed 1 base at V and 10 bases at J, with 17 bases between. The CDR3 loop reads CASSPLELTTSQYF. The CDR3 DNA follows: TGTGCCAGCTCACCACTGGAGCTAACCACGAGTCAGTACTTC. Based on the CDR3 plus reference TRBV18 and TRBJ2-7, the full variable domain is NAGVMQNPRHLVRRRGQEARLRCSPMKGHSHVYWYRQLPEEGLKFMVYLQKENIIDESGMPKERFSAEFPKEGPSILRIQQVVRGDSAAYFCASSPLELTTSQYFGPGTRLTVT.

The V gene is TRBV19, the J gene TRBJ2-3; tentative D call: TRBD1 (6 bases). V dropped 6 bases and J dropped 0 bases, with 10 bases sitting between them. Germline lookup yields CDR1 LNHDA and CDR2 SQIVND (reference sequence). CDR3 length equals 14 residues. The CDR3 loop reads CASSRTASTDTQYF. Written as DNA, the CDR3 is TGTGCCAGTAGCAGGACAGCGAGCACAGATACGCAGTATTTT.

The genes are TRBV24-1 and TRBJ2-1; D is undetermined. V was clipped by 6 bases and J by 2 bases, with 4 bases between them. This CDR3 has 12 amino acids. Germline V gene lookup returns CDR1 KGHDR and CDR2 SFDVKD. The DNA for the CDR3 is TGTGCCACCAGTCGAGCCTACAATGAGCAGTTCTTC. This sequence encodes CATSRAYNEQFF.

This clone came up once. The CDR3: CATSRDQGDEQYF. Written as DNA, the CDR3 is TGTGCCACCAGCAGAGATCAAGGGGACGAGCAGTACTTC. J is TRBJ2-7 and V is TRBV15, with a possible D match to TRBD1 (5 bases). The CDR3 covers 13 residues. Germline assignment: CDR1 LNHNV and CDR2 YYDKDF (reference sequence). V was cut by 0 bases and J by 5 bases, with 8 bases left in between.

The chain uses TRBV29-1 and TRBJ2-7, with a possible D match to TRBD2 (6 bases). V gave up 5 bases and J gave up 3 bases, with 8 bases separating them. Per germline, CDR1 SQVTM and CDR2 ANQGSEA. The CDR3 has 11 residues. The CDR3 DNA follows: TGCAGCGTTAAGGAGGGCTACGAGCAGTACTTC. Its protein product is CSVKEGYEQYF.

The chain uses TRBV19 and TRBJ1-1, with 9 positions matching TRBD1. Germline V gene data show CDR1 as LNHDA and CDR2 as SQIVND (reference sequence). The CDR3 loop spans 18 amino acids. V dropped 4 bases and J dropped 0; count of bases not matched to a gene: 12. This CDR3 is CASSTTGGAGGMNTEAFF. The CDR3 DNA follows: TGTGCCAGTAGTACAACAGGGGGCGCTGGGGGTATGAACACTGAAGCTTTCTTT.

The gene calls are TRBV3-1 (or the pseudogene TRBV3-2) and TRBJ2-7, with D perhaps matching TRBD1 (5 bases). Trimming took off 1 base at V and 12 bases at J, with 10 bases between the two ends. The CDR3 length is 11 residues. The germline V gene has CDR1 LGHDT and CDR2 YNNKEL (reference sequence). For the CDR3, the DNA is TGTGCCAGCAGCCAAGGCGACAGTTGGTACTTC. It yields the protein CASSQGDSWYF.

This rearrangement joins TRBV19 to TRBJ1-5; D gene uncertain. Germline V gene sequence: CDR1 LNHDA, CDR2 SQIVND (reference sequence). CDR3 length: 13 residues. V was shortened by 8 bases and J by 0 bases, with 8 bases between the two germline ends. The CDR3 loop reads CASAMYSNQPQHF. CDR3 DNA sequence: TGTGCCAGTGCTATGTATAGCAATCAGCCCCAGCATTTT. Variable domain in full (rest from reference TRBV19 and TRBJ1-5): DGGITQSPKYLFRKEGQNVTLSCEQNLNHDAMYWYRQDPGQGLRLIYYSQIVNDFQKGDIAEGYSVSREKKESFPLTVTSAQKNPTAFYLCASAMYSNQPQHFGDGTRLSIL.

The rearrangement joins TRBV4-3 to TRBJ1-3, with 8 bases fitting TRBD1. V lost 5 bases to trimming and J lost 4 bases; unmatched junction nucleotides: 10. CDR3 length: 16 residues. The germline gives CDR1 LGHNA, CDR2 YSLEER. The CDR3 DNA sequence: TGCGCCAGCAGCGCCCAGGGGGCGACGGTCGGAAACACCATATATTTT. Amino acids: CASSAQGATVGNTIYF.

This clone was detected a few times. The chain combines TRBV18 with TRBJ2-1; TRBD2 agrees at 10 bases. The CDR3 has 12 residues. The germline V gene encodes CDR1 KGHSH and CDR2 LQKENI. V shed 6 bases, J shed 16 bases, and the junction held 9 bases outside the gene matches. CDR3 DNA sequence: TGTGCCAGCTCTTCCCAGCGGGAGGGAATATTCTTC. Encoded protein: CASSSQREGIFF.

The rearrangement joins TRBV7-2 to TRBJ2-7; possible D gene TRBD2, 6 bases. Germline V gives CDR1 SGHTA, CDR2 FQGNSA. The CDR3 covers 16 residues. Trimming took 5 bases from V and 5 from J, leaving 22 bases between them. The CDR3 DNA reads TGTGCCAGCAGCCCCGACGGGCGATGGCGGGGCAACGAGCAGTACTTC. Translated: CASSPDGRWRGNEQYF.

V usage is TRBV5-1 and J usage is TRBJ1-1; D may be TRBD1 (5 bases). The CDR3 loop spans 13 amino acids. V was clipped by 5 bases and J by 5 bases, with 13 bases between them. CDR1 and CDR2 from the germline V gene are SGHRS and YFSETQ. The CDR3 here is CASSQTEGTEAFF. As DNA, the CDR3 is TGCGCCAGCAGTCAGACGGAGGGGACTGAAGCTTTCTTT.